This TCR beta chain comes out of a study of tumor-infiltrating T cells and Merkel cell polyomavirus. Study information: The T cells studied were CD8+ and recognized the Merkel cell polyomavirus KLL epitope.

CDR1 SNHLY and CDR2 FYNNEI come from the germline V gene. V lost 1 base and J lost 8, with 14 bases in between. The CDR3 covers 15 residues. Remarks on this clone: Its antigen is currently unknown.

Every patient's tumor was robustly positive for Merkel cell polyomavirus Large T antigen on immunohistochemistry. Study conclusions and caveats: MCC-specific survival improved with roughly 1.8-20% versus roughly 0-0.14% intratumoral KLL-specific T cells.

Generated by immunoSEQ multiplex PCR, the TCRdb table keeps only in-frame clones and is missing some. This table holds 20,000 to 30,000 clones, 70% to 90% found once. This clonotype originated in a man aged 50-60 years with Merkel cell carcinoma. The material sequenced was lymph node tissue. This sequence joins TRBV2 and TRBJ2-2; D is perhaps TRBD2 (6 bases). DNA for the CDR3: TGTGCCAGCAGTGAAGTTCTAGCGATTTCAGGGGAGCTGTTTTTT. Translated: CASSEVLAISGELFF.